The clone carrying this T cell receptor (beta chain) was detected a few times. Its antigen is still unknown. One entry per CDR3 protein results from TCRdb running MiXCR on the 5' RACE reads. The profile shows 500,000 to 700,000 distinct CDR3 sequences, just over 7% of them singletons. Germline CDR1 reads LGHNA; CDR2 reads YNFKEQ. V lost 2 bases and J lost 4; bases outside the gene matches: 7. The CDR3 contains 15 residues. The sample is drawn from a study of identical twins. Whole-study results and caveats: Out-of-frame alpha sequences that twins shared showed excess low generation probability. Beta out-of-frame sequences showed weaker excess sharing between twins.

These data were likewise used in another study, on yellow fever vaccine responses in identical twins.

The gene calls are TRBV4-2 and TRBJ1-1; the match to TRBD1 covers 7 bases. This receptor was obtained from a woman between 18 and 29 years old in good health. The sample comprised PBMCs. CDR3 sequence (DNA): TGTGCCAGCAGCCAACAGTGGACAGGCGGCACTGAAGCTTTCTTT. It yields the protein CASSQQWTGGTEAFF.